This T cell receptor beta chain was sequenced in a study of post-analysis software for immune sequencing data. The TCR beta cDNA libraries contained unique molecular identifiers. The authors obtained some 500,000 cDNA molecules from roughly 1 to 10 million T cells. TCRdb independently ran MiXCR on the PCR reads; one entry per CDR3 protein. The table lists 750,000 to 950,000 distinct CDR3 sequences, approximately 57% of them singletons, with about 4.5% in the top ten. Study-wide points: Versus controls, multiple sclerosis patients showed significantly lower diversity (normalized Chao1).

There are a few counts of this clonotype. The antigen is undetermined. This receptor was identified in a girl under 18 with multiple sclerosis. The specimen was blood.

The CDR3 spells CASSPRGHSGGSETQYF. CDR3 nucleotide sequence: TGTGCCAGCAGCCCACGCGGTCATTCAGGGGGTTCGGAGACCCAGTACTTC. The V and J genes are TRBV7-2 and TRBJ2-5, with 7 bases lining up with TRBD1. This CDR3 has 17 amino acids. Losses at the gene ends were 5 bases for V and 5 bases for J; bases not matched to a gene: 17. CDR1 SGHTA and CDR2 FQGNSA come from the germline V gene.